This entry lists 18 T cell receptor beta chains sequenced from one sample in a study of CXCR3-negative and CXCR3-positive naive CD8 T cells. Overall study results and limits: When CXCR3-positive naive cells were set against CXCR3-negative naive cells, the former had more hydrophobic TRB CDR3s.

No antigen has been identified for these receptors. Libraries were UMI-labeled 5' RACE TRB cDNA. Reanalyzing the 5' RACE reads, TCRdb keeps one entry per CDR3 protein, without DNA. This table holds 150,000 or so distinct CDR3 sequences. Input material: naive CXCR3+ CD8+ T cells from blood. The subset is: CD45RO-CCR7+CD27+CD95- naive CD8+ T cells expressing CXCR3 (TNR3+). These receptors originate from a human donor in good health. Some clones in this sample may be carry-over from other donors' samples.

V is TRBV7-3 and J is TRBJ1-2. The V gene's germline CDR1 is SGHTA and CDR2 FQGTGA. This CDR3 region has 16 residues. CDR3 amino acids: CASWGRLTPSNYGYTF. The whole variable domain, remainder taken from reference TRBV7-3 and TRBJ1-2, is GAGVSQTPSNKVTEKGKYVELRCDPISGHTALYWYRQSLGQGPEFLIYFQGTGAADDSGLPNDRFFAVRPEGSVSTLKIQRTERGDSAVYLCASWGRLTPSNYGYTFGSGTRLTVV.

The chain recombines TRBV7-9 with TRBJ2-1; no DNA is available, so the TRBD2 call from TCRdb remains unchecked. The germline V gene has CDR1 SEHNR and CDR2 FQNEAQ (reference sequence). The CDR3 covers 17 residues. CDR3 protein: CASSLLTSGSSYNEQFF.

The CDR3 is CASSPVGGYTDTQYF. This rearrangement joins TRBV7-2 to TRBJ2-3; TCRdb's D call of TRBD1 is untestable without DNA. This CDR3 has 15 amino acids. CDR1 and CDR2 from the germline V gene are SGHTA and FQGNSA.

The CDR3 sequence is CASSLTRGTEAFF. The V call is TRBV7-3, the J call TRBJ1-1; TCRdb's D call, TRBD1, is unchecked because there is no DNA. This CDR3 region has 13 residues. Germline lookup yields CDR1 SGHTA and CDR2 FQGTGA. Full variable domain (outside the CDR3, taken from reference TRBV7-3 and TRBJ1-1): GAGVSQTPSNKVTEKGKYVELRCDPISGHTALYWYRQSLGQGPEFLIYFQGTGAADDSGLPNDRFFAVRPEGSVSTLKIQRTERGDSAVYLCASSLTRGTEAFFGQGTRLTVV.

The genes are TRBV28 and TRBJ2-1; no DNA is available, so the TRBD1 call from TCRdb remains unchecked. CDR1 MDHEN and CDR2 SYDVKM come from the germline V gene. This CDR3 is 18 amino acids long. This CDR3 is CASIGGLGYGGSYNEQFF.

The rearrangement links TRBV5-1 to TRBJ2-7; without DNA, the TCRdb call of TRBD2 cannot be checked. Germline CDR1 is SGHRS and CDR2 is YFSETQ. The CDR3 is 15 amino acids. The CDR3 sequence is CASSLDYRGSYEQYF.

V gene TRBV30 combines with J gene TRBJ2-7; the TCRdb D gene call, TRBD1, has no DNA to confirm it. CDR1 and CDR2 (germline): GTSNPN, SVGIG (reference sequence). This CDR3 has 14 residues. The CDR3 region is CAWTPGQLDYEQYF.

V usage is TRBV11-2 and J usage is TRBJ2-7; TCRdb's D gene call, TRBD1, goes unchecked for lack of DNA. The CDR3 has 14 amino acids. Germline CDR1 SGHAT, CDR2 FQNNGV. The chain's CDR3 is CASSLTGTPHEQYF. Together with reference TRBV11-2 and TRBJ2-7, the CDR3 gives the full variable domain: EAGVAQSPRYKIIEKRQSVAFWCNPISGHATLYWYQQILGQGPKLLIQFQNNGVVDDSQLPKDRFSAERLKGVDSTLKIQPAKLEDSAVYLCASSLTGTPHEQYFGPGTRLTVT.

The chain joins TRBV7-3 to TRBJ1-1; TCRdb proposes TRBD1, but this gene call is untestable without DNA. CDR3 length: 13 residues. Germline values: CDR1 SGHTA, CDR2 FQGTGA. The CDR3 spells CASSHVGGTEAFF.

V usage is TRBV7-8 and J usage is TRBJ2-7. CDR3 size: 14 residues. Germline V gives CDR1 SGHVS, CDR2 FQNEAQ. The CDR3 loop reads CASSLVPISYEQYF.

The CDR3 sequence: CASSPPADTQYF. The V and J genes are TRBV12-3 or TRBV12-4 and TRBJ2-3; TCRdb names TRBD1, which stays unverified in the absence of DNA. The CDR3 runs to 12 residues.

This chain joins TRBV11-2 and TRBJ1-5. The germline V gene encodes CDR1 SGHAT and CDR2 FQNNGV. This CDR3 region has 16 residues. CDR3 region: CASSLEGSWSNQPQHF.

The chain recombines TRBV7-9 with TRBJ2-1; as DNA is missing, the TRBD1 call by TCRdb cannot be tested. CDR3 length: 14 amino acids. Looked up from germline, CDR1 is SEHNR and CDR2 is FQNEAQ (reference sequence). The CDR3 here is CASSFPGRYNEQFF.

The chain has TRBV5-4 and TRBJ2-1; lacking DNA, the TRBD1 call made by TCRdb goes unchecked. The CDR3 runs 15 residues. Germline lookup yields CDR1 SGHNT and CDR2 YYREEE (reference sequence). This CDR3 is CASSLAGREHNEQFF.

CDR3 in amino acids: CASSPRTVYNEQFF. The chain links TRBV28 to TRBJ2-1. This CDR3 has 14 amino acids. CDR1 and CDR2 (germline): MDHEN, SYDVKM.

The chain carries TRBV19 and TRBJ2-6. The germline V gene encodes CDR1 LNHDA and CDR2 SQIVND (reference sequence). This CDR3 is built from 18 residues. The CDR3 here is CATRKDPIAGSGANVLTF.

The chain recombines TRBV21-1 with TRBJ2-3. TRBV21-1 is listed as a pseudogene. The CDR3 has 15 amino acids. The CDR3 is CASSKTVPSTDTQYF.

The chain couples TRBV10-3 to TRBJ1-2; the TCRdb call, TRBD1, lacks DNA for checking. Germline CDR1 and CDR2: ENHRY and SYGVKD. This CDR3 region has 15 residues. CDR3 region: CAISESSGTGYGYTF.